The subject of this entry is one TCR beta chain. Antigen: not known. Sequencing was performed with immunoSEQ multiplex PCR; in TCRdb, only in-frame clones are kept and a portion is missing. Of 950,000 to 1,200,000 clones detected, about 80% appear once; the ten largest clones hold about 0.89%. The entry originates in a study of shared clonotypes between healthy human individuals. Broader study findings: Genetic and exposure-history diversity was limited by the small donor number.

This CDR3 comprises 14 residues. From germline, CDR1 is SGHTA and CDR2 FQGTGA. Germline trimming cut 5 bases from V and 5 bases from J; bases unmatched to any gene: 7. This rearrangement joins TRBV7-3 to TRBJ2-3; 7 bases match TRBD1. Material: memory CD4+ T cells from PBMCs. Documented subset: CD45RA-negative fraction. This clonotype was sampled from a young man in good health. Some clones in this sample may be carry-over from other donors' samples. The CDR3 DNA sequence: TGTGCCAGCAGCCCCGACAGGGTTGGAGATACGCAGTATTTT. Residues: CASSPDRVGDTQYF.